The present T cell receptor (beta chain) was sequenced within a study of T cell clusters in autoimmune cytopenias. TRB was amplified from roughly 270 ng of peripheral blood genomic DNA per sample. The CDR3 is 13 amino acids. Germline assignment: CDR1 KGHSH and CDR2 LQKENI. One tube held mixed TRB-A and TRB-B primer pools for touch-down PCR. Reprocessing the multiplex PCR reads, TCRdb reports a single entry for every CDR3 protein and omits DNA. This table lists about 630 distinct CDR3 sequences. This clonotype is identified as large (0.1 to 1%) from frequency. Another study also made use of these data, one on T cell repertoires in aging, cancer and after chemotherapy.

The sequenced sample consisted of peripheral blood. The origin of this receptor is a human donor with an autoimmune cytopenia or autoimmune hepatitis (not recorded which). The chain combines TRBV18 with TRBJ1-2; TCRdb's D call, TRBD1, is unchecked because there is no DNA. The CDR3: CASSFQTGVGYTF.